These T cell receptor beta chains were read from a single sample in a study of T cells in Graves' hyperthyroidism and ophthalmopathy. A single record per CDR3 protein comes from TCRdb applying MiXCR to the multiplex PCR reads. Among about 530,000 distinct CDR3 sequences, over 15% were seen once, and the ten largest hold approximately 15%. Specimen: blood. These receptors were obtained from a woman between 18 and 30 years old with Graves' ophthalmopathy. Both conserved end residues are part of each CDR3. The order of the fields is clone size, J gene, V gene, D gene, CDR3 DNA, CDR3 protein. D genes are given only for firm matches. Not all rows give a size; the values are once, few, many and, for expanded clones, a class.

>NA|TRBJ1-2|TRBV20-1|TRBD1
TGCAGTGCTAGAGATAAGGACAGGGAGACCTTCTTCTATGGCTACACCTTC
CSARDKDRETFFYGYTF
>NA|TRBJ2-3|TRBV4-1|TRBD2
TGCGCCAGCAGGCTAACTAGCGGGGGCCCAGATACGCAGTATTTT
CASRLTSGGPDTQYF
>NA|TRBJ2-2|TRBV6-2/TRBV6-3|NA
TGTGCCAGCATCATGAACCCGGGGGTTGGAACCGGGGAGCTGTTTTTT
CASIMNPGVGTGELFF
>few|TRBJ2-5|TRBV6-2/TRBV6-3|NA
TGTACCAGCAGTTTGGCCCGGGGGACCCAGTACTTC
CTSSLARGTQYF
>many|TRBJ1-2|TRBV30|NA
TGTGCCTGGAGTCTGGGGTCCCTGTATGGCTACACCTTC
CAWSLGSLYGYTF
>few|TRBJ1-4|TRBV6-1|TRBD1
TGTGCCAGCAGGGGGACAGGGGAAAGTCGGGAAAAACTGTTTTTT
CASRGTGESREKLFF
>many|TRBJ2-5|TRBV7-9|NA
TGTGCCAGCAGCGTAAGCATGGGCGCCGAGACCCAGTACTTC
CASSVSMGAETQYF
>few|TRBJ1-1|TRBV19|TRBD1
TGTGCCAGTAAAGTCCAGGGGGCAGCAAACACTGAAACTTTCTTT
CASKVQGAANTETFF
>few|TRBJ2-5|TRBV3-1|TRBD2
TGTGCCAGCAGCCAAGGGACTAGCGGGGGAAGGAAGTACTTC
CASSQGTSGGRKYF
>NA|TRBJ2-7|TRBV19|NA
TGTGCCAGTAGTATGATTGGCGAGCAGTACTTC
CASSMIGEQYF
>many|TRBJ2-5|TRBV30|NA
TGTGCCTGGGGTTCACGGCGCCAGTACTTC
CAWGSRRQYF
>few|TRBJ2-7|TRBV11-2|NA
TGTGCCAGCAGCTTAGAAGGAGCCAGCCCTTACGAGCAGTACTTC
CASSLEGASPYEQYF
>many|TRBJ1-1|TRBV20-1|TRBD1
TGCAGTGCATCGGCCCCAGGGGGCAAAGGGGCTTTCTTT
CSASAPGGKGAFF
>few|TRBJ1-1|TRBV15|NA
TGTGCCACCAGCAGCCCAGGGTTCCGGGGGAACACTGAAGCTTTCTTT
CATSSPGFRGNTEAFF
>many|TRBJ2-5|TRBV20-1|TRBD2
TGCAGTGTTATAGGGAGCGGGGCGGAGACCCAGTACTTC
CSVIGSGAETQYF
>many|TRBJ2-7|TRBV7-9|NA
TGTGCCAGCACCGCACGCCTTCTGGACGAGCAGTACTTC
CASTARLLDEQYF
>many|TRBJ2-1|TRBV7-6|TRBD2
TGTGCCAGCAGCTTAGAACTAGCGGGAGCTGGGGAGCAGTTCTTC
CASSLELAGAGEQFF
>NA|TRBJ1-6|TRBV27|NA
TGTGCCAGCACTACCGTTGGGTCCTATAATTCACCCCTCCACTTT
CASTTVGSYNSPLHF
>NA|TRBJ1-5|TRBV29-1|NA
TGCAGCGCTGTGATCGGGAGCAATCAGCCCCAGCATTTT
CSAVIGSNQPQHF
>many|TRBJ1-1|TRBV7-2|TRBD1
TGTGCCAGCAGGGGACAGACCACTGAAGCTTTCTTT
CASRGQTTEAFF
>many|TRBJ2-3|TRBV27|TRBD2
TGTGCCAGCTCCCTAATGGCTAGCGGGATCACAGATACGCAGTATTTT
CASSLMASGITDTQYF
>many|TRBJ1-2|TRBV11-2|TRBD1
TGTGCCAGCAGCCCAGGGGGGGACAGGGGCCACTATGGCTACACCTTC
CASSPGGDRGHYGYTF
>NA|TRBJ1-2|TRBV4-2|NA
TGTGCCAGCAGCCAAGACCATTACGGCTACACCTTC
CASSQDHYGYTF
>many|TRBJ2-1|TRBV30|NA
TGTGCCTGGAGTGTGGACAGTGTCTACTCCTACAATGAGCAGTTCTTC
CAWSVDSVYSYNEQFF
>many|TRBJ1-2|TRBV28|TRBD1
TGTGCCAGCTCCTCCCGAGGACAGGGCCCTGGCTACACCTTC
CASSSRGQGPGYTF
>many|TRBJ2-7|TRBV29-1|TRBD1
TGCAGCGGGGCCACAGGGGCATCGTGGGAGCAGTACTTC
CSGATGASWEQYF
>NA|TRBJ2-7|TRBV24-1|NA
TGTGCCACCAGTGAGGGGGACCCCCACTACGAGCAGTACTTC
CATSEGDPHYEQYF
>many|TRBJ2-5|TRBV28|NA
TGTGCCAGCAGCTTGGCCTCCGACGGCCAAGAGACCCAGTACTTC
CASSLASDGQETQYF
>many|TRBJ1-1|TRBV14|NA
TGTGCCAGCAGCCAGTACAAGGGACGGGTTGAAGCTTTCTTT
CASSQYKGRVEAFF
>few|TRBJ2-7|TRBV12-3/TRBV12-4|NA
TGTGCCAGCAGTTTAAGGCTGTGGGGGATATCCCTAACCTACGAGCAGTACTTC
CASSLRLWGISLTYEQYF